This record concerns one TCR beta chain sequence. Antigen: not known. The sample originates from a study of OX40 agonist ivuxolimab in advanced cancers. The study's findings and limits: On average, CD8+ T cells showed a greater number of expanded clones than CD4+.

The table came from immunoSEQ multiplex PCR; TCRdb's copy has only in-frame clones and leaves some out. Seen here are approximately 68,000 clones, 80% to 90% observed once, and the top ten hold 0.86%. Trimming took off 2 bases at V and 7 bases at J, with 5 bases between the two ends. Germline CDR1 is SGHNT and CDR2 is YENEEA. The CDR3 spans 12 residues. This sequence was found in an adult with an advanced solid tumor such as melanoma, head and neck, liver or kidney cancer. The sample was CD4+ or CD8+ T cells sorted from blood, taken in a trial of the OX40 agonist ivuxolimab. The rearrangement joins TRBV11-3 to TRBJ2-2; D remains ambiguous. The CDR3 sequence is CASSLWGGELFF. Here the CDR3 DNA reads TGTGCCAGCAGCTTATGGGGCGGGGAGCTGTTTTTT.